This T cell receptor (beta chain) stems from a study of control samples from healthy donors and cancer patients. Libraries were prepared by immunoSEQ multiplex PCR; TCRdb keeps only in-frame clonotypes and omits some of them. Of about 89,000 clones detected, approximately 86% appear once; the ten largest clones hold around a fifth. The germline gives CDR1 MGHRA, CDR2 YSYEKL. The CDR3 consists of 16 residues. Unmatched junction bases numbered 5, after V lost 4 bases and J lost 4 bases. The V call is TRBV4-1, the J call TRBJ2-7; 15 bases agree with TRBD2. This clonotype originated in a man younger than 45 in good health. The sequenced sample consisted of blood. CDR3 region: CASSPTGLAGGYEQYF. DNA of the CDR3: TGCGCCAGCAGCCCCACGGGACTAGCGGGGGGATACGAGCAGTACTTC.